These T cell receptor beta chains were read from a single sample in a study of STAT5B mutations in CD4+ large granular lymphocyte leukemia. Using immunoSEQ multiplex PCR, the repertoire was profiled, and TCRdb retains in-frame clones only, with some absent. This table holds tens of thousands of clones, approximately 79% found once. Sequencing input: CD4+ T cells from blood buffy coats. These receptors originate from a human donor in good health. Both conserved end residues are part of each CDR3. Each record gives: J gene, CDR3 length, D gene, V gene, clone size, CDR3 DNA, CDR3 protein. The D gene is left open where the match is weak. Part of the rows lack a size; the others show once, few, many or a class for expanded clones.

TRBJ1-2 | 15 | TRBD1 | TRBV6-5 | NA | TGTGCCAGCAGCCTTACGGGACAGCAGATTTATGGCTACACCTTC | CASSLTGQQIYGYTF
TRBJ2-2 | 18 | NA | TRBV29-1 | NA | TGCAGCGTTGAAGATCGGGGTGCTCTGGACCCAAAGGGCGGGGAGCTGTTTTTT | CSVEDRGALDPKGGELFF
TRBJ1-6 | 15 | NA | TRBV6-5 | few | TGTGCCAGCAGTCCCTGGACGGGCAGTAATTCACCCCTCCACTTT | CASSPWTGSNSPLHF
TRBJ2-1 | 13 | NA | TRBV29-1 | NA | TGCAGCGTTGAGCCTAGCTCCTACAATGAGCAGTTCTTC | CSVEPSSYNEQFF
TRBJ1-1 | 18 | NA | TRBV5-5 | NA | TGTGCCAGCAGCTTGGCTTTGGGGGGTGCCCCTGCCAGCACTGAAGCTTTCTTT | CASSLALGGAPASTEAFF
TRBJ1-2 | 15 | NA | TRBV5-1 | NA | TGCGCCAGCAGCTTGTTGGCCGGGGGCGACTATGGCTACACCTTC | CASSLLAGGDYGYTF
TRBJ2-5 | 14 | NA | TRBV2 | NA | TGTGCCAGCAGTTGGGGCACCGAAGGGGAGACCCAGTACTTC | CASSWGTEGETQYF
TRBJ1-2 | 14 | NA | TRBV6-6 | NA | TGTGCCAGCAGTTACTCTGTGAGGCCCCCTGGCTACACCTTC | CASSYSVRPPGYTF
TRBJ1-2 | 13 | NA | TRBV7-6 | NA | TGTGCCAGCAGCCGGGGGGGGGAATCTGGCTACACCTTC | CASSRGGESGYTF
TRBJ2-7 | 14 | NA | TRBV28 | once | TGTGCCAGCCAAGGCAGGGGTAATTCCTACGAGCAGTACTTC | CASQGRGNSYEQYF
TRBJ2-3 | 16 | NA | TRBV7-2 | once | TGTGCCAGCAGCGCCATAGTAGACCTCTCCACAGATACGCAGTATTTT | CASSAIVDLSTDTQYF
TRBJ2-3 | 15 | NA | TRBV7-2 | NA | TGTGCCAGCAGCTTAGGTGGCTCTTTTGGGGATACGCAGTATTTT | CASSLGGSFGDTQYF
TRBJ1-2 | 12 | NA | TRBV29-1 | NA | TGCAGCGTTGGTCAACAGCCCGGCGGCTACACCTTC | CSVGQQPGGYTF
TRBJ1-1 | 15 | NA | TRBV2 | NA | TGTGCCAGCAGCATTAAGGGGGGATCGAACACTGAAGCTTTCTTT | CASSIKGGSNTEAFF
TRBJ2-5 | 16 | TRBD2 | TRBV7-9 | NA | TGTGCCAGCAGCCCCATGACTAGCGGGGGGCAAGAGACCCAGTACTTC | CASSPMTSGGQETQYF
TRBJ1-1 | 13 | NA | TRBV29-1 | NA | TGCAGCGTTGCTGGACTGACGAACACTGAAGCTTTCTTT | CSVAGLTNTEAFF
TRBJ1-6 | 17 | NA | TRBV5-8 | NA | TGTGCCAGCAGCTTGGTTTGGGCTAGCTCCTATAATTCACCCCTCCACTTT | CASSLVWASSYNSPLHF
TRBJ1-5 | 13 | NA | TRBV6-1 | NA | TGTGCCAGCAGAAGGGTTCCCAATCAGCCCCAGCATTTT | CASRRVPNQPQHF
TRBJ1-1 | 14 | TRBD1 | TRBV2 | few | TGTGCCAGCAGTGAATCAGGGGGGTTGGCTGAAGCTTTCTTT | CASSESGGLAEAFF
TRBJ2-5 | 16 | TRBD2 | TRBV19 | NA | TGTGCCAGTAGTAAAAGACTAGCGGGACAGCAAGAGACCCAGTACTTC | CASSKRLAGQQETQYF
TRBJ2-5 | 13 | NA | TRBV7-2 | NA | TGTGCCAGCAGCTATCAGTCCCCAGAGACCCAGTACTTC | CASSYQSPETQYF
TRBJ2-7 | 14 | NA | TRBV5-6 | NA | TGTGCCAGCAGCTTCGGGCAGGGATCCTACGAGCAGTACTTC | CASSFGQGSYEQYF
TRBJ1-5 | 14 | NA | TRBV6-5 | NA | TGTGCCAGCAGTTACTCCGGGGGGTGGCAGCCCCAGCATTTT | CASSYSGGWQPQHF
TRBJ2-2 | 15 | NA | TRBV7-9 | few | TGTGCCAGCAGCCCCCCGTGGTCGAACACCGGGGAGCTGTTTTTT | CASSPPWSNTGELFF
TRBJ1-2 | 15 | NA | TRBV7-2 | NA | TGTGCCAGCAGCTCAAAACAGGGCACTAACTATGGCTACACCTTC | CASSSKQGTNYGYTF
TRBJ1-1 | 16 | NA | TRBV18 | NA | TGTGCCAGCTCACTCTTTACAGGGTCCACGGACACTGAAGCTTTCTTT | CASSLFTGSTDTEAFF
TRBJ1-5 | 16 | NA | TRBV11-2 | few | TGTGCCAGCAGCCCAATCCGAGGAGAACATAATCAGCCCCAGCATTTT | CASSPIRGEHNQPQHF
TRBJ1-1 | 14 | NA | TRBV6-5 | few | TGTGCCAGCAGTCCACTAGACAGCAACACTGAAGCTTTCTTT | CASSPLDSNTEAFF
TRBJ1-6 | 13 | NA | TRBV9 | few | TGTGCCAGCGGACAGCTTTATAATTCACCCCTCCACTTT | CASGQLYNSPLHF
TRBJ1-5 | 13 | NA | TRBV4-3 | NA | TGCGCCAGCAGCCAGTCCCTTAATCAGCCCCAGCATTTT | CASSQSLNQPQHF
TRBJ1-5 | 15 | NA | TRBV11-2 | NA | TGTGCCAGCAGCTTAGGGCGGATTAGCAATCAGCCCCAGCATTTT | CASSLGRISNQPQHF
TRBJ1-4 | 14 | NA | TRBV6-5 | NA | TGTGCCAGCAGTCCAGGGATTACGGGTGAAAAACTGTTTTTT | CASSPGITGEKLFF
TRBJ2-2 | 18 | NA | TRBV19 | NA | TGTGCCAGTAGTATTGGTCGGGGACCGCCGAGGGGGGCCGGGGAGCTGTTTTTT | CASSIGRGPPRGAGELFF
TRBJ1-1 | 13 | NA | TRBV6-1 | NA | TGTGCCAGCCAAATCATCTTGGATATGGAAGCTTTCTTT | CASQIILDMEAFF
TRBJ2-7 | 13 | NA | TRBV6-6 | NA | TGTGCCAGCAGTTACTCCTCGGTGGGGATGCAGTACTTC | CASSYSSVGMQYF
TRBJ1-4 | 15 | NA | TRBV5-5 | NA | TGTGCCAGCAGCTGGGGTACAGCGCTACTTGAAAAACTGTTTTTT | CASSWGTALLEKLFF
TRBJ1-5 | 14 | NA | TRBV28 | NA | TGTGCCAGCAGTTCGGTAGGGGTGAATCAGCCCCAGCATTTT | CASSSVGVNQPQHF
TRBJ1-2 | 15 | NA | TRBV6-6 | NA | TGTGCCAGCAGTTACGACCCCAGAATTTCAGATGGCTACACCTTC | CASSYDPRISDGYTF
TRBJ1-1 | 15 | NA | TRBV5-5 | few | TGTGCCAGCAGCTTGGAGAGGGGCTGGCACACTGAAGCTTTCTTT | CASSLERGWHTEAFF
TRBJ2-5 | 12 | NA | TRBV2 | NA | TGTGCCAGCAGTCAAACGGGGGAGACCCAGTACTTC | CASSQTGETQYF
TRBJ2-7 | 14 | NA | TRBV18 | NA | TGTGCCAGCTCACCACCCACGGGGGCTAACGAGCAGTACTTC | CASSPPTGANEQYF
TRBJ1-1 | 12 | NA | TRBV7-9 | few | TGTGCCAGCAGCTTCATCTCAACTGAAGCTTTCTTT | CASSFISTEAFF
TRBJ1-2 | 15 | NA | TRBV4-1 | NA | TGCGCCAGCAGCCAAGGCACCCAGCTTAACTATGGCTACACCTTC | CASSQGTQLNYGYTF
TRBJ2-1 | 16 | TRBD2 | TRBV7-9 | NA | TGTGCCAGCAGCTTAGCCCCACTAGCGGGGGGGAGTGAGCAGTTCTTC | CASSLAPLAGGSEQFF
TRBJ1-6 | 19 | TRBD1 | TRBV4-2 | NA | TGTGCCAGCAGCCAAACTCCCGGGGTAGGACAGGGATATAATTCACCCCTCCACTTT | CASSQTPGVGQGYNSPLHF
TRBJ2-1 | 12 | NA | TRBV6-6 | NA | TGTGCCAGCCGGGCAGGTAACAATGAGCAGTTCTTC | CASRAGNNEQFF
TRBJ1-6 | 15 | NA | TRBV11-2 | NA | TGTGCCAGCAGCTTAAACAGCGGGATGGGATCACCCCTCCACTTT | CASSLNSGMGSPLHF
TRBJ1-1 | 13 | NA | TRBV28 | few | TGTGCCAGCAGTTTGGGGGGCCCTGTTGAAGCTTTCTTT | CASSLGGPVEAFF
TRBJ2-4 | 17 | TRBD2 | TRBV7-2 | once | TGTGCCAGCAGCCCCCGACTAGCGGGGGGGCCCAAAAACATTCAGTACTTC | CASSPRLAGGPKNIQYF
TRBJ1-1 | 17 | NA | TRBV9 | NA | TGTGCCAGCTCCCATAGGGGGGCAGGAGTAAGAGATACTGAAGCTTTCTTT | CASSHRGAGVRDTEAFF
TRBJ2-1 | 18 | TRBD2 | TRBV9 | NA | TGTGCCAGCAGCGTAGGGGCTAGCGGGGGGGTCTCCTACAATGAGCAGTTCTTC | CASSVGASGGVSYNEQFF
TRBJ1-1 | 13 | TRBD1 | TRBV29-1 | NA | TGCAGCGTTCCGGGACAGGGGGACACTGAAGCTTTCTTT | CSVPGQGDTEAFF
TRBJ1-6 | 13 | NA | TRBV25-1 | NA | TGTGCCAGCAGTGTAGGGCCCAATTCACCCCTCCACTTT | CASSVGPNSPLHF
TRBJ1-1 | 15 | NA | TRBV5-1 | NA | TGCGCCAGCAGCTTGGTTTCAGGACTGAACACTGAAGCTTTCTTT | CASSLVSGLNTEAFF